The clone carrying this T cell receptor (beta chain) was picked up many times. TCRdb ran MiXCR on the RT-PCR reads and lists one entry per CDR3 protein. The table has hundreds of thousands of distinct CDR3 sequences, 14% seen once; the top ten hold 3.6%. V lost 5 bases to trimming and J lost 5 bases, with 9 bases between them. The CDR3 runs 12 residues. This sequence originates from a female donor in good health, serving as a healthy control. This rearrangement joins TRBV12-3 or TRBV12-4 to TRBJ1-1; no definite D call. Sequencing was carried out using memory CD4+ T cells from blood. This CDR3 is CASSPSSTEAFF. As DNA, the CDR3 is TGTGCCAGCAGTCCCTCAAGTACTGAAGCTTTCTTT.